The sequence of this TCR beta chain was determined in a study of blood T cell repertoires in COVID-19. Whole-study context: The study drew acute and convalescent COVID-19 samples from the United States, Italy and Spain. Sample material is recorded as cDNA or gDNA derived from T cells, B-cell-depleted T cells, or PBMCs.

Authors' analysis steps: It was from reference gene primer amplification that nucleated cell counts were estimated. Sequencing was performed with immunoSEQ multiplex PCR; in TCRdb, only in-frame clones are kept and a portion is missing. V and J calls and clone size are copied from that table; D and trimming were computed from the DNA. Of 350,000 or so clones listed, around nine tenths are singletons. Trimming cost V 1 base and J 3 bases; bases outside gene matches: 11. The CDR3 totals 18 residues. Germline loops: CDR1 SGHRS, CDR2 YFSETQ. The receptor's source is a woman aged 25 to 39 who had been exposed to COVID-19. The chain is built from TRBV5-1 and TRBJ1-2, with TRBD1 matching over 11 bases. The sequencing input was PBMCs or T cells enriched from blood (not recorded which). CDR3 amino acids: CASSLTGQGARGDYGYTF. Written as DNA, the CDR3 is TGCGCCAGCAGCTTGACAGGACAGGGGGCTCGCGGAGACTATGGCTACACCTTC.